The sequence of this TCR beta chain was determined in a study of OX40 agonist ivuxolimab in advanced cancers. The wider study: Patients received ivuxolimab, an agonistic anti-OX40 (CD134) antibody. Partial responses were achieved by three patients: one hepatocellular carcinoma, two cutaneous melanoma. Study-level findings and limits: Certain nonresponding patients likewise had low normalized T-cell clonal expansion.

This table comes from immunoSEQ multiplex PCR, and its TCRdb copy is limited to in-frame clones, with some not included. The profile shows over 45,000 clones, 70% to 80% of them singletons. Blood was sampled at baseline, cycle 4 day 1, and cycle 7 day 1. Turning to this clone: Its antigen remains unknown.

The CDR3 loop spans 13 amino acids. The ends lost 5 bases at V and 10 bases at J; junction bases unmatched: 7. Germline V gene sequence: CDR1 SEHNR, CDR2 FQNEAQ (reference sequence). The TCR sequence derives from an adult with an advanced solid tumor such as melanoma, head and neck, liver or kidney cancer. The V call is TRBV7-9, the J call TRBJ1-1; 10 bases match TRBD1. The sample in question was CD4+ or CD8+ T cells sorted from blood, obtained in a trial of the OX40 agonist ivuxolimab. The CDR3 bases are TGTGCCAGCAGCGAAGGACAGGGGGTGAGAGCTTTCTTT. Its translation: CASSEGQGVRAFF.